Each of the 12 T cell receptor beta chains below was sequenced from the same sample in a study of beta chain features in type 1 diabetes. Study-wide results and caveats: Patients with Type 1 diabetes showed moderately but significantly shorter TCRB CDR3s in all four CD4+ subsets.

All of the isolated RNA was reverse transcribed, so expressed TCRB transcripts were sequenced. Libraries were prepared by immunoSEQ multiplex PCR; TCRdb keeps only in-frame clonotypes and omits some of them. Here the sample spans over 200,000 clones, about a tenth being singletons. What these receptors recognize is not known. The specimen sequenced was naive CD4+ T cells from blood. Every receptor here comes from a man under 40 with type 1 diabetes.

The J gene is TRBJ1-2, the V gene TRBV18, with a possible D match to TRBD1 (5 bases). CDR1 and CDR2 (germline): KGHSH, LQKENI. The V end was cut by 8 bases, the J end by 5 bases, with 15 bases between. The CDR3 covers 13 residues. This chain's CDR3 is CASTTRADYGYTF. The DNA of the CDR3 is TGTGCCAGCACGACCAGGGCGGATTATGGCTACACCTTC.

This CDR3 reads CSVTTGTSGSQETQYF. In DNA form, the CDR3 reads TGCAGCGTTACAACCGGGACTAGCGGGTCCCAAGAGACCCAGTACTTC. The V gene is TRBV29-1, the J gene TRBJ2-5, with 12 positions matching TRBD2. CDR3 length: 16 residues. Trimming at V came to 5 bases and at J to 1 base, leaving 8 bases not matched to a gene. Germline CDR1 reads SQVTM; CDR2 reads ANQGSEA.

The rearrangement uses TRBV5-1 and TRBJ2-6; 8 nucleotides agree with TRBD1. V was clipped by 1 base and J by 2 bases; unmatched bases: 5. The germline CDR1 and CDR2 sequences are SGHRS and YFSETQ. This CDR3 region has 17 residues. In nucleotides, the CDR3 is TGCGCCAGCAGCTTGAGTCCAGGGGGCGCTGGGGCCAACGTCCTGACTTTC. Translating gives CASSLSPGGAGANVLTF.

The gene calls are TRBV28 and TRBJ1-5; D perhaps matches TRBD1 (5 bases). Trimming pared 4 bases from V and 2 bases from J, leaving 9 bases between. This CDR3 has 14 residues. The germline V gene has CDR1 MDHEN and CDR2 SYDVKM. CDR3 sequence reads: CASSSQGGNQPQHF. In DNA form, the CDR3 reads TGTGCCAGCAGTTCTCAAGGGGGCAATCAGCCCCAGCATTTT.

This clone came up a few times. The V and J genes are TRBV11-2 and TRBJ2-7; possibly TRBD2 for D (6 bases). Per the germline V gene, CDR1 is SGHAT and CDR2 is FQNNGV. The CDR3 runs 14 residues. Between the trimmed V and J ends, which lost 4 bases and 0 bases, there was a span of 10 bases. CDR3 amino acids: CASSSGLHSYEQYF. The CDR3 DNA is TGTGCCAGCAGCTCGGGACTCCACTCCTACGAGCAGTACTTC.

This chain joins TRBV20-1 and TRBJ2-1; D remains ambiguous. Germline assignment: CDR1 DFQATT and CDR2 SNEGSKA (reference sequence). Trimming removed 2 bases at V and 7 bases at J, with 3 bases between. The CDR3 spans 10 residues. The CDR3: CSARRNEQFF. In DNA form, the CDR3 reads TGCAGTGCTAGACGGAATGAGCAGTTCTTC.

This rearrangement joins TRBV7-9 to TRBJ2-3, with D possibly TRBD2 on 5 matching bases. CDR3 length: 16 residues. V was trimmed by 2 bases and J by 6 bases, leaving 18 bases between them. Germline-derived CDR1 and CDR2 are SEHNR and FQNEAQ (reference sequence). The CDR3 here is CASSLQSGSVFDTQYF. For the CDR3, the DNA is TGTGCCAGCAGCTTACAAAGCGGCTCGGTTTTTGATACGCAGTATTTT.

The rearrangement links TRBV6-5 to TRBJ2-7, with 7 bases matching TRBD1. Germline V gene lookup returns CDR1 MNHEY and CDR2 SVGAGI. The V segment lost 5 bases and the J segment 4 bases; nucleotides outside the gene matches: 2. This CDR3 is 12 amino acids long. CDR3 coding DNA: TGTGCCAGCAGTGGGACAGTGTACGAGCAGTACTTC. Translated: CASSGTVYEQYF.

CDR3 coding DNA: TGTGCCAGTAACACCGAGAGGGCGGAAAAACTGTTTTTT. Its translation is CASNTERAEKLFF. The genes are TRBV25-1 and TRBJ1-4; no clear D. This CDR3 spans 13 amino acids. Germline CDR1 is MGHDK and CDR2 is SYGVNS. V lost 9 bases, J lost 8 bases, and 16 bases lay in between.

CDR3 bases: TGTGCCAGCAGTGAACCCCGGACAGGGGACGTCGAGCAGTACTTC. This codes for CASSEPRTGDVEQYF. The V gene is TRBV25-1, the J gene TRBJ2-7, with 9 bases lining up with TRBD1. CDR3 length: 15 residues. Germline CDR1 is MGHDK and CDR2 is SYGVNS. With V trimmed by 2 bases and J by 6 bases, 8 bases remained unmatched.

V is TRBV10-3 and J is TRBJ2-3; D remains unclear. This CDR3 contains 13 residues. The V and J ends lost 4 bases and 6 bases respectively, with 11 bases between them. Germline V gene lookup returns CDR1 ENHRY and CDR2 SYGVKD. CDR3 protein: CAISGRESDTQYF. The CDR3 bases are TGTGCCATCAGTGGTCGTGAGAGCGATACGCAGTATTTT.

This clone was observed a handful of times. V gene TRBV5-1 combines with J gene TRBJ1-6; D may be TRBD1 (6 bases). Trimming removed 3 bases from V and 0 bases from J, with 10 bases in between. This CDR3 is 16 amino acids long. Germline CDR1 reads SGHRS; CDR2 reads YFSETQ. The CDR3 nucleotides are TGCGCCAGCAGCTCAGGGGAAAGCTCCTATAATTCACCCCTCCACTTT. Residues: CASSSGESSYNSPLHF.